These 5 T cell receptor beta chains were sequenced from one sample in a study of CD4 T cells in relation to SARS-CoV-2 and coronaviruses. Their antigens remain unidentified. Sequencing used immunoSEQ multiplex PCR; TCRdb keeps in-frame clones, though not all of them. The sample has roughly 31,000 clones, about three quarters seen once. CD4+ T cells from unexposed donors were obtained before the COVID-19 pandemic (2011-2018). CD4+ T cells were isolated from the cells after 10 days of culture. Sequencing used CD4+ T cells from PBMCs, cultured in vitro. The receptors were sampled from a human donor in good health.

The rearrangement joins TRBV2 to TRBJ2-5; D is unclear. Germline CDR1 is SNHLY and CDR2 is FYNNEI. V gave up 1 base and J gave up 2 bases, with 8 bases separating them. The CDR3 has 14 residues. CDR3 bases: TGTGCCAGCAGTGAAGGTTTACTACAAGAGACCCAGTACTTC. Encoded protein: CASSEGLLQETQYF.

This chain connects TRBV7-9 to TRBJ2-6; either TRBD1 or TRBD2 may fit D (5 bases each). Germline V gene lookup returns CDR1 SEHNR and CDR2 FQNEAQ (reference sequence). The CDR3 is made up of 16 amino acids. V shed 4 bases and J shed 2 bases, with 12 bases lying between them. The CDR3 coding sequence is TGTGCCAGCAGCTCGGGACGGCGGACTGGGGCCAACGTCCTGACTTTC. The encoded protein is CASSSGRRTGANVLTF.

The V and J genes are TRBV6-1 and TRBJ1-1, with a possible D match to TRBD1 (5 bases). Between the trimmed V and J ends, which lost 2 bases and 11 bases, there was a span of 15 bases. Looked up from germline, CDR1 is MNHNS and CDR2 is SASEGT. CDR3 length equals 13 residues. The CDR3 loop is CASSEQVGERAFF. DNA of the CDR3: TGTGCCAGCAGTGAACAGGTGGGGGAAAGGGCTTTCTTT.

This sequence joins TRBV3-1 (or the pseudogene TRBV3-2) and TRBJ2-1, with unresolved D. In germline, CDR1 is LGHDT, CDR2 YNNKEL (reference sequence). There are 16 residues in the CDR3. V was trimmed by 1 base and J by 3 bases, leaving 13 bases between them. CDR3 nucleotides: TGTGCCAGCAGCCAAGTAGGGCCTGGTCGCTACAATGAGCAGTTCTTC. Its protein product is CASSQVGPGRYNEQFF.

The sample holds one count of this clone. CDR3: CASSQLIAGNPTDTQYF. In nucleotides, the CDR3 is TGTGCCAGCAGCCAACTGATAGCGGGGAACCCCACAGATACGCAGTATTTT. J is TRBJ2-3 and V is TRBV3-1 (or the pseudogene TRBV3-2), with 8 bases aligning to TRBD2. CDR1 LGHDT and CDR2 YNNKEL come from the germline V gene (reference sequence). The CDR3 is 17 amino acids. V was pared by 2 bases and J by 2 bases, with 9 bases of the junction left unmatched.